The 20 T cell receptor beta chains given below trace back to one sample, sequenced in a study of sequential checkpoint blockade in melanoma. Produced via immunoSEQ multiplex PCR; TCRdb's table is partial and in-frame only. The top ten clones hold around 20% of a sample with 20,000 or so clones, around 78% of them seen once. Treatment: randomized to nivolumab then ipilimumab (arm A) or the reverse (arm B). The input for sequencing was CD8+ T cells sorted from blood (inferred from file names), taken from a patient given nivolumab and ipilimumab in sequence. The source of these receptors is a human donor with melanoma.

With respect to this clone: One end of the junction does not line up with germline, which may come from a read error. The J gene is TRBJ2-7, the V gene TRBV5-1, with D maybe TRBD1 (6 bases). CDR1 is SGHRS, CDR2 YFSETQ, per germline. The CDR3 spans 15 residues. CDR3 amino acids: CASSPTGMSPYEQYF. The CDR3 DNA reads TGTGCCAGCAGCCCTACAGGGATGAGCCCCTACGAGCAGTACTTC. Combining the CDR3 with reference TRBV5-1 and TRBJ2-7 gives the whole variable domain KAGVTQTPRYLIKTRGQQVTLSCSPISGHRSVSWYQQTPGQGLQFLFEYFSETQRNKGNFPGRFSGRQFSNSRSEMNVSTLELGDSALYLCASSPTGMSPYEQYFGPGTRLTVT.

DNA of the CDR3: TGTGCCAGTAGTATGAGGCGGAACACCGGGGAGCTGTTTTTT. This translates into CASSMRRNTGELFF. The chain combines TRBV19 with TRBJ2-2; D gene unclear. Germline V gene sequence: CDR1 LNHDA, CDR2 SQIVND (reference sequence). The CDR3 has 14 residues. V was pared by 3 bases and J by 1 base, with 6 bases between.

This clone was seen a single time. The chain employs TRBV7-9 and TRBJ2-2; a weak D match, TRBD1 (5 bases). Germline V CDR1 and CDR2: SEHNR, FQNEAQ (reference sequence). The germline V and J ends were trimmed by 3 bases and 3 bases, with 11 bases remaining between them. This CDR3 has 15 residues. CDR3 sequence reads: CASSFLQGYTGELFF. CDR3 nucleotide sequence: TGTGCCAGCAGCTTTCTTCAGGGCTACACCGGGGAGCTGTTTTTT.

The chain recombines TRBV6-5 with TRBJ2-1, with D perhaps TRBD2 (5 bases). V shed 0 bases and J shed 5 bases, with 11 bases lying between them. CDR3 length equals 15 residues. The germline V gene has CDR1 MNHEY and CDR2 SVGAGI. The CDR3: CASSYSRVGDNEQFF. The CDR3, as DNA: TGTGCCAGCAGTTACTCGAGGGTTGGGGACAATGAGCAGTTCTTC.

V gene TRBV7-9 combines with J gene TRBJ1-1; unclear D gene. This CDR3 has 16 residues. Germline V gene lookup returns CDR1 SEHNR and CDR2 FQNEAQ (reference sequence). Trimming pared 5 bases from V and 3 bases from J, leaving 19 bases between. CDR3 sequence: CASSPLGAKGYTEAFF. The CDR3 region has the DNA TGTGCCAGCAGCCCTTTGGGCGCAAAAGGATACACTGAAGCTTTCTTT.

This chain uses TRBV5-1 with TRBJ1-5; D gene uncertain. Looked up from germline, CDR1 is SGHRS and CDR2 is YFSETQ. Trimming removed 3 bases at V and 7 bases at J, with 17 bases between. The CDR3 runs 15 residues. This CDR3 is CASSSGYGEWQPQHF. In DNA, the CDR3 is TGCGCCAGCAGCTCTGGCTACGGGGAGTGGCAGCCCCAGCATTTT. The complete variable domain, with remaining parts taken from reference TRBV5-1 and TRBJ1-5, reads KAGVTQTPRYLIKTRGQQVTLSCSPISGHRSVSWYQQTPGQGLQFLFEYFSETQRNKGNFPGRFSGRQFSNSRSEMNVSTLELGDSALYLCASSSGYGEWQPQHFGDGTRLSIL.

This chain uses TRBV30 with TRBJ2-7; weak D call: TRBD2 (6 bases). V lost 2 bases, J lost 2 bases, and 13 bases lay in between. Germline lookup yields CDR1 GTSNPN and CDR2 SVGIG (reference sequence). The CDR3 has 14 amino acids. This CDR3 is CAWSPGTGAYEQYF. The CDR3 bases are TGTGCCTGGAGTCCCGGGACGGGAGCCTACGAGCAGTACTTC. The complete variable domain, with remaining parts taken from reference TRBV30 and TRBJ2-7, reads SQTIHQWPATLVQPVGSPLSLECTVEGTSNPNLYWYRQAAGRGLQLLFYSVGIGQISSEVPQNLSASRPQDRQFILSSKKLLLSDSGFYLCAWSPGTGAYEQYFGPGTRLTVT.

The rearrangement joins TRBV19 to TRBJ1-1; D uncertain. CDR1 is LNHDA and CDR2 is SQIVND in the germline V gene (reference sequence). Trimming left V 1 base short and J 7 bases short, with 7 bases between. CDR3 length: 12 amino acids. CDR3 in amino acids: CASSIGAVEAFF. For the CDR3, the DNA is TGTGCCAGTAGTATAGGGGCAGTTGAAGCTTTCTTT.

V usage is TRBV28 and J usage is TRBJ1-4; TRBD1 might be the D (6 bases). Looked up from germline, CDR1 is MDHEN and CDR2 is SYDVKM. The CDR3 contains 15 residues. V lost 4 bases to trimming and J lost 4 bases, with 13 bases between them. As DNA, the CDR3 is TGTGCCAGCAGTTCCTTGGGACAAGATAATGAAAAACTGTTTTTT. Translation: CASSSLGQDNEKLFF.

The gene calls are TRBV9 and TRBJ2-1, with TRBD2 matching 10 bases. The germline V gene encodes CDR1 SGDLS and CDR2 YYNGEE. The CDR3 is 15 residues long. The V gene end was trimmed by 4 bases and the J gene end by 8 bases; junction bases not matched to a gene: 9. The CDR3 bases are TGTGCCAGCAGCACCACTAGCGGGAAAGTTGATGAGCAGTTCTTC. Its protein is CASSTTSGKVDEQFF.

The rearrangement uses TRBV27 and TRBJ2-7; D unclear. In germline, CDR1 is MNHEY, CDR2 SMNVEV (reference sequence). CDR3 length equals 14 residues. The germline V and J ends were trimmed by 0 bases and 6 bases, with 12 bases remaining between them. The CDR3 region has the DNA TGTGCCAGCAGTTTATCGTGGGCAGCATCCGAGCAGTACTTC. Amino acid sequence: CASSLSWAASEQYF.

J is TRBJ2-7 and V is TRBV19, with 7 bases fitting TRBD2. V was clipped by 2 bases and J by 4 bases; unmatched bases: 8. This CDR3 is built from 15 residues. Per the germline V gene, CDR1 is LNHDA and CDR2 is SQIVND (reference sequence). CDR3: CASSIFAGEAYEQYF. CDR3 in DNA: TGTGCCAGTAGTATATTTGCGGGAGAGGCGTACGAGCAGTACTTC.

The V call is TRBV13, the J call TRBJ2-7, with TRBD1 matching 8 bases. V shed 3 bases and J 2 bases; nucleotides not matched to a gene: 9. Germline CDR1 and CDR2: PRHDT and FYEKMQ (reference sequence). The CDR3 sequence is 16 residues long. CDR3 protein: CASSFRFGTGTYEQYF. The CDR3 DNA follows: TGTGCCAGCAGCTTTAGATTCGGGACAGGAACCTACGAGCAGTACTTC.

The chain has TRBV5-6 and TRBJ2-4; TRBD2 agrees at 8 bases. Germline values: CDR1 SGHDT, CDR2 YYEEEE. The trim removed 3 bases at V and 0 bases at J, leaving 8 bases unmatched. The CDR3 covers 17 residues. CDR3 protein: CASSSPGGGLAKNIQYF. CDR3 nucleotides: TGTGCCAGCAGCTCACCCGGGGGGGGCCTAGCCAAAAACATTCAGTACTTC.

The CDR3 sequence is CASTNSYEQYF. For the CDR3, the DNA is TGTGCCAGCACCAACTCCTACGAGCAGTACTTC. V usage is TRBV27 and J usage is TRBJ2-5; D is undetermined. The J call is in doubt because the DNA end fits TRBJ2-7 better. Germline V gene data show CDR1 as MNHEY and CDR2 as SMNVEV (reference sequence). This CDR3 is built from 11 residues.

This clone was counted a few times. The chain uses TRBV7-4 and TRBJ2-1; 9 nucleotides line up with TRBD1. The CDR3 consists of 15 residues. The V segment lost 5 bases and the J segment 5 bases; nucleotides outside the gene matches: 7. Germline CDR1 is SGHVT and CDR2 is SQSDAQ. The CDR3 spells CASSNRDRENNEQFF. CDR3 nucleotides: TGTGCCAGCAGCAACCGGGACAGGGAAAACAATGAGCAGTTCTTC.

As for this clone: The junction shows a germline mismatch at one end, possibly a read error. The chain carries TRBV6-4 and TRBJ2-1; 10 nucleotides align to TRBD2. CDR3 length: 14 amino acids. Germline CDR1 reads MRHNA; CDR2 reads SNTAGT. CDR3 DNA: TGTGCCGGCAGTGAACTAGCGGGATACAATGAGCAGTTCTTC. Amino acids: CAGSELAGYNEQFF.

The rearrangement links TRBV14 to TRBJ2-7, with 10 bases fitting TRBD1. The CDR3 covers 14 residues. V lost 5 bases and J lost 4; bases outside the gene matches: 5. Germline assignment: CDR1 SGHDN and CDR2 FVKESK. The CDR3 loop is CASSDPGQGYEQYF. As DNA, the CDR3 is TGTGCCAGCAGCGATCCGGGACAGGGGTACGAGCAGTACTTC.

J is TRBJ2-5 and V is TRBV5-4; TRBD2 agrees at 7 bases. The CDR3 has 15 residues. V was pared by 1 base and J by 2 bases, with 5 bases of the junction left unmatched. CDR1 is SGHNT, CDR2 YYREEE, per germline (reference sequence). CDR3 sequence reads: CASSLFPSGQETQYF. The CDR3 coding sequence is TGTGCCAGCAGCTTGTTCCCTAGCGGACAAGAGACCCAGTACTTC. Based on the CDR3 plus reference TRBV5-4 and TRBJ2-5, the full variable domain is ETGVTQSPTHLIKTRGQQVTLRCSSQSGHNTVSWYQQALGQGPQFIFQYYREEENGRGNFPPRFSGLQFPNYSSELNVNALELDDSALYLCASSLFPSGQETQYFGPGTRLLVL.

In nucleotides, the CDR3 is TGTGCCAGCAGTGACCCGGACAGCGGGGAGCTGTTTTTT. This gives the protein CASSDPDSGELFF. V gene TRBV6-1 combines with J gene TRBJ2-2; possibly TRBD1 for D (6 bases). The CDR3 has 13 residues. From germline, CDR1 is MNHNS and CDR2 SASEGT. The V and J ends lost 3 bases and 7 bases respectively, with 9 bases between them.